The entry that follows covers one T cell receptor beta chain sequence. Its cognate antigen is unknown. These data originate in a study of shared clonotypes between healthy human individuals. Turning to the study itself: Participating donors consisted of a couple of women and a few men aged 18 to 49.

Data came from immunoSEQ multiplex PCR; TCRdb stores just in-frame clones and leaves some out. The sample shows under 1,100,000 clones, around 76% of them seen only once. Adult Caucasians living in Nashville, Tennessee made up all of the donors. Points from the study as a whole: Clonotype sharing among donors likely depends on sequencing depth.

Sequencing was carried out using memory CD4+ T cells sorted from blood. Subset denoted: CD45RA-negative fraction. This sequence originates from a man aged 18 to 29 in good health.

The chain's CDR3 is CAWSVQVYEQYF. CDR3 coding DNA: TGTGCCTGGAGCGTACAGGTTTACGAGCAGTACTTC. V usage is TRBV30 and J usage is TRBJ2-7; D might be TRBD1 (5 bases). This CDR3 has 12 residues. Germline assignment: CDR1 GTSNPN and CDR2 SVGIG (reference sequence). V was clipped by 3 bases and J by 4 bases, with 10 bases between them.